This note documents a single T cell receptor beta chain sequence. In the PCR, 60 Vbeta and 13 Jbeta primers were used. The table came from immunoSEQ multiplex PCR; TCRdb's copy has only in-frame clones and leaves some out. This table has 110,000 or so clones, over 70% appearing once. This record comes from a study of cytomegalovirus exposure and HLA in healthy donors. This CDR3 is built from 13 residues. V lost 11 bases, J lost 3 bases, and 6 bases stayed unmatched. Looked up from germline, CDR1 is LNHDA and CDR2 is SQIVND (reference sequence). V gene TRBV19 combines with J gene TRBJ2-2, with 7 nucleotides matching TRBD2. The receptor's source is a woman in her forties in good health and CMV-seropositive. Sequenced: PBMCs. The CDR3 DNA sequence: TGTGCCGGCGGGAGCTCTGACACCGGGGAGCTGTTTTTT. It codes for CAGGSSDTGELFF.